A single sample is the source of the 24 T cell receptor beta chains below, sequenced in a study of blood T cells in healthy people across ages. Primed by a sample-barcoded 5' primer and a J-beta primer mix, a second PCR proceeded for roughly 6 to 12 cycles. Each CDR3 protein gets one entry after TCRdb re-called the 5' RACE reads with MiXCR. The sample consists of about 1,800,000 distinct CDR3 sequences, about 28% of them appearing once. Sequenced sample: blood. Source of these receptors: a woman aged 25-40 years in good health.

This clonotype has a single count. The V gene is TRBV4-3, the J gene TRBJ2-1, with 15 bases identical to TRBD2. Germline assignment: CDR1 LGHNA and CDR2 YSLEER. This CDR3 has 17 amino acids. Trimming removed 3 bases from V and 10 bases from J; junction bases left unmatched: 10. This CDR3 is CASSQALTGTSGREQFF. The CDR3 DNA sequence: TGCGCCAGCAGCCAGGCTCTGACCGGGACTAGCGGGAGGGAGCAGTTCTTC.

The genes are TRBV30 and TRBJ1-2; 11 positions agree with TRBD1. The germline V gene encodes CDR1 GTSNPN and CDR2 SVGIG (reference sequence). V shed 2 bases, J shed 8 bases, and the junction held 7 bases outside the gene matches. This CDR3 region has 14 residues. CDR3 protein: CAWSPGQGAGGYTF. The CDR3 DNA reads TGTGCCTGGAGTCCCGGACAGGGGGCGGGGGGCTACACCTTC.

The chain couples TRBV15 to TRBJ1-5, with 9 bases aligning to TRBD1. Trimming took 4 bases from V and 3 from J; bases not matched to a gene: 4. CDR3 length: 15 residues. Germline lookup yields CDR1 LNHNV and CDR2 YYDKDF (reference sequence). CDR3 nucleotide sequence: TGTGCCACCAGCATAGACAGGGGGATCAATCAGCCCCAGCATTTT. Its protein product is CATSIDRGINQPQHF.

This clonotype was seen ten or more times. This chain links TRBV27 with TRBJ1-5, with unresolved D. In germline, CDR1 is MNHEY, CDR2 SMNVEV (reference sequence). The CDR3 spans 13 residues. V lost 6 bases and J 2 bases, leaving 8 bases between the germline ends. CDR3 nucleotides: TGTGCCAGCAGGGGATCGGGCAATCAGCCCCAGCATTTT. This sequence encodes CASRGSGNQPQHF.

This clonotype was detected a few times. CDR3 in amino acids: CASRFTGGGEAFF. CDR3 nucleotide sequence: TGTGCCAGCAGATTCACAGGGGGCGGTGAAGCTTTCTTT. This rearrangement joins TRBV7-9 to TRBJ1-1, with 9 bases lining up with TRBD1. The germline V gene has CDR1 SEHNR and CDR2 FQNEAQ (reference sequence). The CDR3 totals 13 residues. After removal of 6 bases from V and 7 bases from J, the junction contained 6 bases not matched to a gene.

The genes are TRBV20-1 and TRBJ2-3; weak D call: TRBD2 (5 bases). CDR3 size: 15 residues. The V gene's germline CDR1 is DFQATT and CDR2 SNEGSKA (reference sequence). V lost 6 bases and J lost 1, with 17 bases in between. DNA for the CDR3: TGCAGTGCGCTGGAGGTTCGGGTCGGCACAGATACGCAGTATTTT. It translates to CSALEVRVGTDTQYF.

The chain recombines TRBV24-1 with TRBJ2-1; D is perhaps TRBD1 (5 bases). V lost 12 bases and J 9 bases, leaving 11 bases between the germline ends. Germline V lookup: CDR1 KGHDR, CDR2 SFDVKD. The CDR3 has 10 amino acids. The chain's CDR3 is CAAGDSEQFF. CDR3 nucleotides: TGTGCCGCCGGAGACAGTGAGCAGTTCTTC.

This clonotype came up many times. V is TRBV24-1 and J is TRBJ2-4, with D uncertain. Germline V CDR1 and CDR2: KGHDR, SFDVKD. V lost 1 base, J lost 8 bases, and 5 bases lay in between. CDR3 length: 12 residues. In nucleotides, the CDR3 is TGTGCCACCAGTGATTTTGGGGACATTCAGTACTTC. Translation gives CATSDFGDIQYF.

This clonotype was recorded only once. The chain carries TRBV11-2 and TRBJ1-3; TRBD1 is a possible D gene (6 bases). V was shortened by 5 bases and J by 0 bases, with 11 bases between the two germline ends. The CDR3 sequence is 15 residues long. The germline V gene has CDR1 SGHAT and CDR2 FQNNGV. The CDR3 spells CASSPSRGSGNTIYF. In DNA form, the CDR3 reads TGTGCCAGCAGCCCCTCCAGGGGCTCTGGAAACACCATATATTTT.

This clonotype was detected only a few times. The chain has TRBV4-1 and TRBJ2-7; D ambiguous. The CDR3 spans 19 residues. V lost 3 bases and J 2 bases, leaving 26 bases between the germline ends. CDR1 and CDR2 (germline): MGHRA, YSYEKL. The CDR3 spells CASSHPRWGKGPSTYEQYF. In DNA form, the CDR3 reads TGCGCCAGCAGCCATCCGAGGTGGGGAAAAGGGCCAAGCACCTACGAGCAGTACTTC.

Details on this clonotype: The germline gene is not matched at one end of the junction; a read error may be the cause. The chain links TRBV6-6 to TRBJ1-2; 8 bases map to TRBD1. The CDR3 sequence is 14 residues long. CDR1 and CDR2 (germline): MNHNY, SVGAGI (reference sequence). CDR3 region: CASSPDRVPGGYIF. CDR3 DNA sequence: TGTGCCAGCAGTCCGGACAGGGTCCCTGGTGGCTACATCTTC.

This clonotype was recorded many times. The V gene is TRBV30, the J gene TRBJ2-3; no clear D. Germline CDR1 is GTSNPN and CDR2 is SVGIG (reference sequence). This CDR3 spans 11 amino acids. The DNA of the CDR3 is TGTGCTTCCCATCTGACTGATACGCAGTATTTT. Residues: CASHLTDTQYF.

The table lists this clonotype with a few counts. The V and J genes are TRBV7-2 and TRBJ2-5; 9 bases align to TRBD2. The CDR3 totals 15 residues. With 5 bases clipped from V and 2 bases from J, the junction kept 6 bases outside the gene matches. In germline, CDR1 is SGHTA, CDR2 FQGNSA. Written as DNA, the CDR3 is TGTGCCAGCAGCCGGACTAGCGCGGGGCAAGAGACCCAGTACTTC. It translates to CASSRTSAGQETQYF.

This clonotype has more than one count but fewer than ten. The limits of the CDR3 on the DNA are not certain, so only TCRdb's listed CDR3 is given. The chain joins TRBV11-1 to TRBJ1-2; the table's D call, TRBD1, was not checked against the DNA. CDR1 and CDR2 (germline): SGHAT, FQDESV (reference sequence). The CDR3 is 21 amino acids long, termini counted. The CDR3 loop reads CASPLGYSCFHAPVPVRGYTF.

This clonotype was seen more than once but under ten times. J is TRBJ2-1 and V is TRBV5-1; TRBD2 aligns across 10 bases. CDR1 and CDR2 from the germline V gene are SGHRS and YFSETQ. Losses at the gene ends were 4 bases for V and 9 bases for J; bases not matched to a gene: 13. This CDR3 contains 16 residues. CDR3 in DNA: TGCGCCAGCAGCCTAACGAGCGGGGGGGCGTATGGTGAGCAGTTCTTC. It encodes CASSLTSGGAYGEQFF. Using reference TRBV5-1 and TRBJ2-1 for the parts outside the CDR3, the full variable domain is KAGVTQTPRYLIKTRGQQVTLSCSPISGHRSVSWYQQTPGQGLQFLFEYFSETQRNKGNFPGRFSGRQFSNSRSEMNVSTLELGDSALYLCASSLTSGGAYGEQFFGPGTRLTVL.

The V gene is TRBV28, the J gene TRBJ2-7; 8 bases match TRBD1. CDR1 and CDR2 from the germline V gene are MDHEN and SYDVKM. V dropped 7 bases and J dropped 0; count of bases not matched to a gene: 8. This CDR3 is built from 15 residues. CDR3 DNA: TGTGCCAGCAAATCATCCGGACAGGGCTCCTACGAGCAGTACTTC. This translates into CASKSSGQGSYEQYF.

The sample holds one count of this clonotype. The chain joins TRBV15 to TRBJ1-2, with TRBD1 matching 12 bases. CDR1 is LNHNV, CDR2 YYDKDF, per germline (reference sequence). Trimming removed 5 bases from V and 8 bases from J; junction bases left unmatched: 6. The CDR3 runs 14 residues. The CDR3 region is CATSRDRGQKGYTF. In nucleotides, the CDR3 is TGTGCCACCAGCCGGGACAGGGGGCAGAAGGGCTACACCTTC.

To note about this clonotype: This may be a read error: a much more frequent sequence differs by one nucleotide. The rearrangement links TRBV29-1 to TRBJ2-1; D assignment may be TRBD1 or TRBD2 (6 bases each). The CDR3 loop spans 13 amino acids. Germline values: CDR1 SQVTM, CDR2 ANQGSEA. CDR3 bases: TGCAGCGTTAGGAGGGGGTCCTACGATGAGCAGTTCTTC. Amino acid sequence: CSVRRGSYDEQFF.

The chain uses TRBV25-1 and TRBJ2-5; 10 nucleotides align to TRBD2. The germline V gene has CDR1 MGHDK and CDR2 SYGVNS. CDR3 size: 15 residues. V gave up 7 bases and J gave up 3 bases; unmatched junction bases: 8. CDR3 DNA: TGTGCCAGCACGTCCGGGACTAGCGTCAAAGAGACCCAGTACTTC. It translates to CASTSGTSVKETQYF.

The rearrangement links TRBV20-1 to TRBJ1-5, with D tentatively TRBD1 (5 bases). CDR1 is DFQATT and CDR2 is SNEGSKA in the germline V gene (reference sequence). V was pared by 5 bases and J by 7 bases, with 9 bases between. The CDR3 sequence is 11 residues long. DNA of the CDR3: TGCAGTGCTGCCGGGACGCAGCCCCAGCATTTT. Its protein product is CSAAGTQPQHF.

This clonotype was observed at least ten times. V gene TRBV7-2 combines with J gene TRBJ2-7; D might be TRBD1 or TRBD2, each matching 6 bases. Deletions cut 5 bases from V and 4 bases from J, with 15 bases between. CDR1 is SGHTA, CDR2 FQGNSA, per germline. The CDR3 has 14 residues. This chain's CDR3 is CASSDRRGLYEQYF. In DNA, the CDR3 is TGTGCCAGCAGCGACAGGAGGGGACTTTACGAGCAGTACTTC.

The table lists this clonotype with many counts. CDR3 coding DNA: TGCAGCGTTACGACAGGGTGGGCAGATACGCAGTATTTT. Amino acid sequence: CSVTTGWADTQYF. The rearrangement links TRBV29-1 to TRBJ2-3; 7 bases agree with TRBD1. Losses at the gene ends were 5 bases for V and 4 bases for J; bases not matched to a gene: 6. Germline CDR1 SQVTM, CDR2 ANQGSEA. The CDR3 has 13 residues.

This clonotype came up many times. The chain couples TRBV7-3 to TRBJ2-1, with 11 positions matching TRBD2. The V segment lost 5 bases and the J segment 7 bases; nucleotides outside the gene matches: 7. The CDR3 extends over 15 amino acids. Germline CDR1 SGHTA, CDR2 FQGTGA. The CDR3: CASSETSGVSNEQFF. In DNA form, the CDR3 reads TGTGCCAGCAGCGAGACTAGCGGGGTATCGAATGAGCAGTTCTTC.

This clonotype was detected many times. The rearrangement joins TRBV7-2 to TRBJ2-1; D possibly uses TRBD1 or TRBD2 (5 bases each). Germline CDR1 SGHTA, CDR2 FQGNSA. V lost 2 bases and J lost 2, with 7 bases in between. The CDR3 consists of 14 residues. CDR3 nucleotides: TGTGCCAGCAGCTTACTGGGACCCTACAATGAGCAGTTCTTC. Translating it yields CASSLLGPYNEQFF.